This entry is about one T cell receptor (beta chain). Its antigen is still unknown. The sample is drawn from a study of cytomegalovirus exposure and HLA in healthy donors. The PCR used 60 Vbeta and 13 Jbeta primers. Assay used: immunoSEQ multiplex PCR; TCRdb lists only in-frame clones, some missing. Among approximately 170,000 clones listed, around 72% were seen once. This CDR3 is 15 amino acids long. The V gene lost 1 base and the J gene lost 0 bases, with 7 bases spanning the gap. From germline, CDR1 is SGDLS and CDR2 YYNGEE. Study-wide results and caveats: In the analysis, some V segments, TRBV6-2 and TRBV6-3 included, were excluded as indistinguishable. Most CMV-associated TCR beta chains appeared HLA-restricted in a later analysis. A later analysis found TCR association rates differed by HLA locus, highest for DRB1 and lowest for HLA-C. TCR sequences were mostly rare, though some public TCRs occurred in many donors.

The source material was PBMCs. The chain joins TRBV9 to TRBJ2-2, with no clear D. This sequence was found in a woman aged 40 to 50 in good health and CMV-seropositive. CDR3: CASSVRTANTGELFF. CDR3 DNA: TGTGCCAGCAGCGTACGTACTGCGAACACCGGGGAGCTGTTTTTT.